This TCR beta chain was sequenced during a study of blood T cell repertoires in COVID-19. This CDR3 region has 17 residues. Sequencing used immunoSEQ multiplex PCR; TCRdb keeps in-frame clones, though not all of them. Of 99,000 or so clones in the sample, just over 85% were seen once. In Seattle, patients joined the study during active infection and were tracked longitudinally. This clonotype originated in a man aged 45-65 years with COVID-19, enrolled during active disease. The gene calls are TRBV21-1 and TRBJ2-7; whether TRBD1, the table's D call, matches the DNA was not checked. TRBV21-1 is a recognized pseudogene. Input material: peripheral blood. The CDR3 region has the DNA TGTGCCAGCAGCAAGTTACCGGGACAGGGGGTAACCTACGAGCAGTACTTC. Translation: CASSKLPGQGVTYEQYF.